This T cell receptor beta chain came from a study of blood T cell repertoires in COVID-19. Study-level background: From T cells, B-cell-depleted T cells, or PBMCs came the material, which was cDNA or gDNA.

The germline V and J ends were trimmed by 0 bases and 0 bases, with 11 bases remaining between them. Per the germline V gene, CDR1 is KGHSY and CDR2 is FQNENV. The CDR3 is 17 amino acids. Authors' analysis steps: By means of reference gene primer amplification, nucleated cell counts were estimated. Libraries were prepared by immunoSEQ multiplex PCR; TCRdb keeps only in-frame clonotypes and omits some of them. The V and J calls and the clone size are those of that table, but D and trimming were determined from the DNA. This sample has some 97,000 clones, with approximately 89% found just once. The V call is TRBV16, the J call TRBJ1-4; D is undetermined. The receptor's source is a man aged 60 to 75 with acute or convalescent COVID-19. The specimen was peripheral blood. The CDR3 bases are TGTGCCAGCAGCCAATCGAGCGGCTCAGCAACTAATGAAAAACTGTTTTTT. Translating it yields CASSQSSGSATNEKLFF. Looking up the rest from reference TRBV16 and TRBJ1-4 gives the full variable domain: GEEVAQTPKHLVRGEGQKAKLYCAPIKGHSYVFWYQQVLKNEFKFLISFQNENVFDETGMPKERFSAKCLPNSPCSLEIQATKLEDSAVYFCASSQSSGSATNEKLFFGSGTQLSVL.